Sequencing of this TCR beta chain was carried out in a study of blood T cell repertoires in COVID-19 (dated by TCRdb to 2018 to 2021). Some background on the complete study: Collaborator samples came from the United States, Italy and Spain and covered acute and convalescent phases of COVID-19. The prospective study material was composed of cDNA or gDNA derived from T cells, B-cell-depleted T cells, or PBMCs. Subjects who had been exposed to COVID-19, were actively infected with it, or had recovered from it provided the deeply sampled blood TCRbeta repertoires that made up the dataset. The repertoires were made available in a free public database intended to serve as a resource for research on the immune response to SARS-CoV-2. The samples were drawn from two sources: the first 160 participants of the ongoing ImmuneRACE study, and approximately 1,300 subjects contributed by 6 global collaborators. A de-identified subject ID, COVID-19 status, age in years and sex were almost always included in the sample metadata. HLA class I and class II types, where available, came from metadata supplied by the sample provider rather than from assay-based typing.

TCRbeta CDR3 regions were amplified from genomic DNA by means of the immunoSEQ Assay, a bias-controlled multiplex PCR. In the paper's pipeline: The number of nucleated cells in each sample was estimated from the amplification of reference gene primers within the assay. Sequence reads were collapsed and filtered to measure the absolute abundance of every unique TCRbeta CDR3 rearrangement. Productive Simpson clonality was computed per sample as the square root of Simpson's diversity index over productive rearrangements. TCRdb carries this immuneACCESS record with in-frame sequences only. Its versions omit some clonotypes, under half of them owing to an unresolved V gene in the studies checked, with the rest unexplained. That table gives V, J and clone size, and the DNA gave D and trimming. The sample records roughly 160,000 clones, around 86% of which are singletons. The ten biggest clones cover roughly 8% of the sample.

The table lists this clone with a count of one. There is no known antigen for this receptor. No base qualities exist here, and no much larger clone lies one base off it. The collaborating institutions used their own protocols to collect whole blood in K2EDTA tubes. For TCRbeta analysis, collaborators shipped samples as frozen whole blood, isolated PBMCs, or DNA extracted from either of those sample types. Taken from the germline V gene, the CDR1 and CDR2 loops are SQVTM and ANQGSEA. V is pared back by 7 bases and J by 2 bases, with 5 bases lying between the germline termini. The cysteine opens and the phenylalanine closes a CDR3 of 10 amino acids. Only the CDR3 region is kept as DNA, spanning 30 bases read in frame from base 1. What the study reported, not specific to this receptor: The amount of clinical and demographic metadata varied by source and participant and was provided uncurated.

The sample comprised peripheral blood. The rearrangement combines TRBV29-1 with TRBJ1-1; the D gene is not confidently resolved. The source of this sequence is a man in his 60s with acute or convalescent COVID-19. CDR3 sequence: CSGINTEAFF. The nucleotide sequence is TGCAGCGGTATAAACACTGAAGCTTTCTTT.